These 24 T cell receptor beta chains were all obtained from the same sample, sequenced in a study of blood T cell repertoires in COVID-19. Assay used: immunoSEQ multiplex PCR; TCRdb lists only in-frame clones, some missing. The data hold 450,000 to 500,000 clones, with around 85% observed a single time. Specimen: peripheral blood. These receptors all stem from a human donor in a cohort sampled during active COVID-19.

J is TRBJ2-7 and V is TRBV6-9, with a tentative D call TRBD1 (6 bases). The CDR3 covers 14 residues. Trimming stripped 6 bases from V and 0 bases from J, with 12 bases between. Germline loops: CDR1 MNHGY, CDR2 SVAAGI. The CDR3 loop is CASRIQGSSYEQYF. DNA for the CDR3: TGTGCCAGCAGGATACAGGGAAGCTCCTACGAGCAGTACTTC.

This sequence joins TRBV27 and TRBJ2-7; 13 bases map to TRBD2. This CDR3 is 20 amino acids long. Germline CDR1 and CDR2: MNHEY and SMNVEV (reference sequence). The V and J ends lost 5 bases and 0 bases, in that order; junction bases with no gene match: 16. CDR3 bases: TGTGCCAGCAGTCCTCGGACTTTGGGACTAGCGGGATCAATCTCCTACGAGCAGTACTTC. This translates into CASSPRTLGLAGSISYEQYF.

The chain links TRBV19 to TRBJ1-2; D gene unclear. Trimming took 2 bases from V and 0 from J, leaving 7 bases between them. Germline V lookup: CDR1 LNHDA, CDR2 SQIVND (reference sequence). The CDR3 spans 14 residues. Here the CDR3 reads CASSITPANYGYTF. The CDR3 coding sequence is TGTGCCAGTAGTATAACCCCAGCTAACTATGGCTACACCTTC.

This clone occurred once. The J gene is TRBJ2-7, the V gene TRBV29-1, with a possible D match to TRBD2 (5 bases). CDR1 and CDR2 (germline): SQVTM, ANQGSEA. There are 12 residues in the CDR3. V gave up 4 bases and J gave up 1 base, with 8 bases separating them. CDR3 coding DNA: TGCAGCGTTGTGGCGGGTTCCTACGAGCAGTACTTC. Translation: CSVVAGSYEQYF.

This clone has only one observation. The CDR3 is CASSRTVQETQYF. The DNA of the CDR3 is TGTGCCAGCAGTCGGACAGTTCAAGAGACCCAGTACTTC. The chain recombines TRBV6-5 with TRBJ2-5; D may be TRBD1 (6 bases). The CDR3 is 13 residues long. V lost 5 bases to trimming and J lost 2 bases, with 9 bases between them. Germline CDR1 is MNHEY and CDR2 is SVGAGI.

This sequence joins TRBV6-2 or TRBV6-3 and TRBJ1-2; 8 bases are a match to TRBD1. This CDR3 has 14 amino acids. CDR1 is MNHEY and CDR2 is SVGEGT in the germline V gene. After removal of 4 bases from V and 5 bases from J, the junction contained 6 bases not matched to a gene. CDR3 loop: CASSSVDRVYGYTF. CDR3 in DNA: TGTGCCAGCAGTTCAGTGGACAGGGTATATGGCTACACCTTC.

The gene calls are TRBV19 and TRBJ2-5; D is undetermined. Germline loops: CDR1 LNHDA, CDR2 SQIVND (reference sequence). Deletions cut 3 bases from V and 4 bases from J, with 9 bases between. The CDR3 runs to 13 residues. CDR3 sequence: CASSIRVPETQYF. The CDR3, as DNA: TGTGCCAGTAGTATTCGAGTTCCAGAGACCCAGTACTTC.

This sequence joins TRBV7-8 and TRBJ2-3, with 8 positions matching TRBD2. V dropped 1 base and J dropped 5; count of bases not matched to a gene: 8. The CDR3 sequence is 16 residues long. Germline V gene lookup returns CDR1 SGHVS and CDR2 FQNEAQ. The CDR3 is CASSLEDSGVLDTQYF. DNA for the CDR3: TGTGCCAGCAGCTTAGAAGATAGCGGGGTTTTAGATACGCAGTATTTT.

The chain links TRBV6-5 to TRBJ1-3; D gene ambiguous. The CDR3 consists of 15 residues. Trimming took off 4 bases at V and 4 bases at J, with 14 bases between the two ends. CDR1 is MNHEY, CDR2 SVGAGI, per germline. CDR3 loop: CASSLMFSGGNTIYF. The DNA of the CDR3 is TGTGCCAGCAGTTTAATGTTCAGCGGAGGAAACACCATATATTTT.

The chain recombines TRBV12-3 or TRBV12-4 with TRBJ1-2; D is unresolved. Trimming stripped 4 bases from V and 5 bases from J, with 5 bases between. The CDR3 spans 11 residues. CDR3 sequence: CASSSLYGYTF. The CDR3 region has the DNA TGTGCCAGCAGTTCCCTGTATGGCTACACCTTC.

This chain uses TRBV19 with TRBJ1-2, with a possible D match to TRBD1 (5 bases). Trimming removed 5 bases from V and 4 bases from J, with 17 bases in between. Per the germline V gene, CDR1 is LNHDA and CDR2 is SQIVND (reference sequence). The CDR3 loop spans 15 amino acids. In DNA form, the CDR3 reads TGTGCCAGTAGTGATCCGGGACTACTAGTCTATGGCTACACCTTC. It codes for CASSDPGLLVYGYTF.

In the case of this clone: The sample has other DNA sequences that encode this CDR3 too. This chain uses TRBV30 with TRBJ2-2, with D possibly matching TRBD1 (5 bases). The CDR3 totals 12 residues. V was clipped by 0 bases and J by 6 bases, with 5 bases between them. Germline CDR1 reads GTSNPN; CDR2 reads SVGIG (reference sequence). CDR3 residues: CAWSVGAGELFF. CDR3 nucleotides: TGTGCCTGGAGTGTAGGGGCCGGGGAGCTGTTTTTT.

The rearrangement uses TRBV12-5 and TRBJ1-1, with D possibly matching TRBD1 (6 bases). Trimming took off 7 bases at V and 4 bases at J, with 34 bases between the two ends. The CDR3 is made up of 20 amino acids. CDR1 and CDR2 from the germline V gene are LGHNT and FRNRAP. The CDR3 region has the DNA TGTGCTAGTGTTCTATTTGAGATTTCCGGGACACTTCCCCCGGGCACTGAAGCTTTCTTT. Translated, it gives CASVLFEISGTLPPGTEAFF.

This clone was picked up one time. J is TRBJ2-7 and V is TRBV4-1; TRBD2 aligns across 7 bases. Unmatched junction bases numbered 11, after V lost 3 bases and J lost 3 bases. Germline assignment: CDR1 MGHRA and CDR2 YSYEKL. This CDR3 comprises 16 residues. The DNA for the CDR3 is TGCGCCAGCAGCCAGAAAGGTCCTAGCGGCCACTACGAGCAGTACTTC. Amino acids: CASSQKGPSGHYEQYF.

The sample holds one count of this clone. This chain uses TRBV3-1 (or the pseudogene TRBV3-2) with TRBJ1-1; TRBD1 matches 9 bases. From germline, CDR1 is LGHDT and CDR2 YNNKEL (reference sequence). The V gene end was trimmed by 1 base and the J gene end by 2 bases; junction bases not matched to a gene: 8. The CDR3 sequence is 17 residues long. Written as DNA, the CDR3 is TGTGCCAGCAGCCAAGCCACCGGGACAGGGATTAACACTGAAGCTTTCTTT. Protein sequence: CASSQATGTGINTEAFF.

This sequence joins TRBV19 and TRBJ1-4; D is possibly TRBD1 (6 bases). Germline lookup yields CDR1 LNHDA and CDR2 SQIVND (reference sequence). This CDR3 is 13 amino acids long. Trimming removed 3 bases at V and 7 bases at J, with 9 bases between. CDR3 sequence: CASSMQGREKLFF. The CDR3 nucleotides read TGTGCCAGTAGTATGCAGGGGCGTGAAAAACTGTTTTTT.

This clone was detected only once. The CDR3 region is CASKEQSNQPQHF. In nucleotides, the CDR3 is TGTGCCAGTAAGGAACAGAGCAATCAGCCCCAGCATTTT. The J gene is TRBJ1-5, the V gene TRBV19, with unresolved D. Germline V CDR1 and CDR2: LNHDA, SQIVND (reference sequence). This CDR3 is built from 13 residues. Trimming took off 7 bases at V and 1 base at J, with 8 bases between the two ends.

The genes are TRBV9 and TRBJ2-7; the match to TRBD2 covers 9 bases. Germline V gene lookup returns CDR1 SGDLS and CDR2 YYNGEE. There are 15 residues in the CDR3. V shed 4 bases, J shed 3 bases, and the junction held 8 bases outside the gene matches. The DNA for the CDR3 is TGTGCCAGCAGCCCGGGGGTAGCGGGAGTCTACGAGCAGTACTTC. This encodes CASSPGVAGVYEQYF. The variable domain in full, completed from reference TRBV9 and TRBJ2-7, reads DSGVTQTPKHLITATGQRVTLRCSPRSGDLSVYWYQQSLDQGLQFLIQYYNGEERAKGNILERFSAQQFPDLHSELNLSSLELGDSALYFCASSPGVAGVYEQYFGPGTRLTVT.

The gene calls are TRBV10-3 and TRBJ1-1; the D gene is possibly TRBD1 (6 bases). The CDR3 covers 13 residues. Trimming removed 8 bases at V and 1 base at J, with 11 bases between. Germline V gives CDR1 ENHRY, CDR2 SYGVKD. The chain's CDR3 is CAIAGQPNTEAFF. CDR3 sequence (DNA): TGTGCCATCGCTGGACAGCCGAACACTGAAGCTTTCTTT.

The gene calls are TRBV10-3 and TRBJ1-2; TRBD1 aligns across 7 bases. The CDR3 loop spans 13 amino acids. Germline trimming cut 11 bases from V and 7 bases from J; bases unmatched to any gene: 13. Germline V gene lookup returns CDR1 ENHRY and CDR2 SYGVKD. In nucleotides, the CDR3 is TGTGCCGTAAACCGGGACAGTTCATCTGGCTACACCTTC. It specifies CAVNRDSSSGYTF.

This rearrangement joins TRBV28 to TRBJ2-7; weak D call: TRBD1 (6 bases). The ends were cut back, 3 bases at V and 2 bases at J, with 17 bases in the middle. The CDR3 is 16 residues long. Germline values: CDR1 MDHEN, CDR2 SYDVKM. CDR3 residues: CASSFVRGGRTYEQYF. The CDR3 DNA follows: TGTGCCAGCAGTTTTGTCCGAGGGGGTCGTACCTACGAGCAGTACTTC.

The chain recombines TRBV5-1 with TRBJ2-2, with D uncertain. Trimming left V 0 bases short and J 1 base short, with 7 bases between. Looked up from germline, CDR1 is SGHRS and CDR2 is YFSETQ. This CDR3 has 15 residues. The CDR3 sequence: CASSLGQVNTGELFF. As DNA, the CDR3 is TGCGCCAGCAGCTTGGGGCAGGTGAACACCGGGGAGCTGTTTTTT.

The chain uses TRBV6-5 and TRBJ1-4; perhaps TRBD1 as D (5 bases). The CDR3 runs 15 residues. Germline lookup yields CDR1 MNHEY and CDR2 SVGAGI. The V and J ends lost 6 bases and 3 bases respectively, with 14 bases between them. CDR3 residues: CASRGGVVSNEKLFF. CDR3 sequence (DNA): TGTGCCAGCAGGGGGGGAGTCGTGTCTAATGAAAAACTGTTTTTT.

The genes are TRBV7-6 and TRBJ1-1; TRBD1 might be the D (6 bases). V was cut by 3 bases and J by 3 bases, with 14 bases left in between. The CDR3 length is 15 residues. Germline V gives CDR1 SGHVS, CDR2 FNYEAQ. CDR3 region: CASSLRGLADTEAFF. DNA for the CDR3: TGTGCCAGCAGCTTGAGGGGGTTGGCGGACACTGAAGCTTTCTTT. The variable domain in full, completed from reference TRBV7-6 and TRBJ1-1, reads GAGVSQSPRYKVTKRGQDVALRCDPISGHVSLYWYRQALGQGPEFLTYFNYEAQQDKSGLPNDRFSAERPEGSISTLTIQRTEQRDSAMYRCASSLRGLADTEAFFGQGTRLTVV.